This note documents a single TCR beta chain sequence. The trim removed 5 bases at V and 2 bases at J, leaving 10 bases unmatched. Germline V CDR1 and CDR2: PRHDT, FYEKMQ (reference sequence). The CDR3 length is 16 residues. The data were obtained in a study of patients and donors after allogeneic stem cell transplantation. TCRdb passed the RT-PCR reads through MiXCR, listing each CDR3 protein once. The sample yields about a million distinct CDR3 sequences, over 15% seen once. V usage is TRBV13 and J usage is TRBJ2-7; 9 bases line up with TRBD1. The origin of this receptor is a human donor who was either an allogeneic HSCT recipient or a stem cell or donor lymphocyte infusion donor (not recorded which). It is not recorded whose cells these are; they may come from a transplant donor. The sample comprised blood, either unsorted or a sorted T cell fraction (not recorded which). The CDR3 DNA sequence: TGTGCCAGCAGCCCACCCGGGACAGGGTTAACCTACGAGCAGTACTTC. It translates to CASSPPGTGLTYEQYF.